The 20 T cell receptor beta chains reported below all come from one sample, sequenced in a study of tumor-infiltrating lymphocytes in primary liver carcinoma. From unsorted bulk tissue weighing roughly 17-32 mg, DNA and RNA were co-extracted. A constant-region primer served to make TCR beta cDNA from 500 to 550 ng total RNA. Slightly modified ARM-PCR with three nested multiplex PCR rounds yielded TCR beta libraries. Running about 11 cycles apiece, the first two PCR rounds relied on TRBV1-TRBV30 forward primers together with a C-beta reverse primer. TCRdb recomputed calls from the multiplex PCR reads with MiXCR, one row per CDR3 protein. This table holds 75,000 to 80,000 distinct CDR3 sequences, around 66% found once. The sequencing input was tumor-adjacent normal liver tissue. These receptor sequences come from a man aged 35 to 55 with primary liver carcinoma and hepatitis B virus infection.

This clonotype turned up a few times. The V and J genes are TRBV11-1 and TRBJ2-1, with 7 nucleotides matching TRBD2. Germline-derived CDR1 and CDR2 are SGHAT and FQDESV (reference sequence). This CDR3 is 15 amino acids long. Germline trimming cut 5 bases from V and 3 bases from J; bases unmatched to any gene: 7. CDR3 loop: CASSVAGDIYNEQFF. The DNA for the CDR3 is TGTGCCAGCAGCGTTGCGGGAGACATCTACAATGAGCAGTTCTTC.

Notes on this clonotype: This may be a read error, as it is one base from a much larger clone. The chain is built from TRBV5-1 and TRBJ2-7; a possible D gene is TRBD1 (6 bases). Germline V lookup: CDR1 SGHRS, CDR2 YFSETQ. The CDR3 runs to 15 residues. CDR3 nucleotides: TGCGCCAGCAGCTTGTCATCGGGACACCTCTACGCGCAGTACTTC. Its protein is CASSLSSGHLYAQYF.

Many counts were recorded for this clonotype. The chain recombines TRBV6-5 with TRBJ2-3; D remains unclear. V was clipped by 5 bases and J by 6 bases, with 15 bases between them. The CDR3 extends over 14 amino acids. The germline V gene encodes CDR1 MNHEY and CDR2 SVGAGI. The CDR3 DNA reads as TGTGCCAGCAGTCCTCCTTTGGGCCGGGATACGCAGTATTTT. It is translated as CASSPPLGRDTQYF.

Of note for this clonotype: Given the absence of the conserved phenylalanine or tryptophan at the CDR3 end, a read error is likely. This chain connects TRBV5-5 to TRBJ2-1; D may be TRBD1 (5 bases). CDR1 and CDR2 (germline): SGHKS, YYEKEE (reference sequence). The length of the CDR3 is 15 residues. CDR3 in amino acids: CVSSPGQGSYNEQFV. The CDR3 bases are TGTGTCAGCAGCCCTGGGCAGGGTTCCTACAATGAGCAGTTCGTC.

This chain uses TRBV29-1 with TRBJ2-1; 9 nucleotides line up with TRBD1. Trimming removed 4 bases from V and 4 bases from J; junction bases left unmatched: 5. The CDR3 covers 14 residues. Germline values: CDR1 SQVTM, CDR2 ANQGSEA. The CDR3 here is CSVVGTGTYNEQFF. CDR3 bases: TGCAGCGTTGTGGGGACAGGGACATACAATGAGCAGTTCTTC.

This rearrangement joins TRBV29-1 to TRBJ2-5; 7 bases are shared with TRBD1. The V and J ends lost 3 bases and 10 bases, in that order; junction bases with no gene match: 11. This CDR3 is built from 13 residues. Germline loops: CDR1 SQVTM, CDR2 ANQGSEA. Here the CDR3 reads CSVDEQGMKIQYF. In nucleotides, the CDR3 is TGCAGCGTTGACGAACAGGGGATGAAGATCCAGTACTTC.

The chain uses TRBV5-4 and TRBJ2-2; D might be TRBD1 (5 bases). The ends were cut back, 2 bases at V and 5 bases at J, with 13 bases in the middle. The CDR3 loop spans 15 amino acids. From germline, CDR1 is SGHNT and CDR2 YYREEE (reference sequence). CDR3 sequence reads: CASSLQDMGTGELFF. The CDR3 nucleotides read TGTGCCAGCAGCTTACAGGACATGGGGACCGGGGAGCTGTTTTTT.

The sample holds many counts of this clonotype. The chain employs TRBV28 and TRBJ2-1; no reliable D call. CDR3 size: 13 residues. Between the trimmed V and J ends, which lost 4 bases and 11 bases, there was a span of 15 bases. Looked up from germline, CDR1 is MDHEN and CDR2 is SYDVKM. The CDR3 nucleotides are TGTGCCAGCAGTTCTCCTGGTCCCATAAAGCAGTTCTTC. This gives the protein CASSSPGPIKQFF.

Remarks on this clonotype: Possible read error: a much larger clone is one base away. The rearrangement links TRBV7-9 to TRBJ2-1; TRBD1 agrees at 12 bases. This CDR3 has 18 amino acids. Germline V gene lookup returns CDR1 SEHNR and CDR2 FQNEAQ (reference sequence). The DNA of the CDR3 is TGTGCCAGCAGCACAGTCGTGCCGGGACAGGGGGCTCAGGATGAGGAGTTCTTC. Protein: CASSTVVPGQGAQDEEFF.

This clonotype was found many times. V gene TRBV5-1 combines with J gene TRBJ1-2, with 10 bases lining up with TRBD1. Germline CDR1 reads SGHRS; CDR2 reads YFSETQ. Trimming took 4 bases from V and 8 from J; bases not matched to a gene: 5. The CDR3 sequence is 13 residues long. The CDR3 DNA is TGCGCCAGCAGCACGACAGGGGGCGACGGCTACACCTTC. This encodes CASSTTGGDGYTF.

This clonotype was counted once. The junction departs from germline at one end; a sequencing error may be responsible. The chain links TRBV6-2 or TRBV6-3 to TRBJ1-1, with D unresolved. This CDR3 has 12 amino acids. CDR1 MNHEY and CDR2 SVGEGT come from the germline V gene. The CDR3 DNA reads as TGTGCAAGCAGCTATATTGGCGCTGAAGCTTTCTTT. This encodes CASSYIGAEAFF.

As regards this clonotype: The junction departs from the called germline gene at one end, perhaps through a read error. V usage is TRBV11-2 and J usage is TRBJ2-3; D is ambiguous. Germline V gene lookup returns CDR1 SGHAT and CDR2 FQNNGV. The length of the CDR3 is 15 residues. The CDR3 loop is CAGSYHIRSTDTQYF. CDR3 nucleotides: TGTGCCGGCAGCTATCATATCCGGAGCACAGATACGCAGTATTTT.

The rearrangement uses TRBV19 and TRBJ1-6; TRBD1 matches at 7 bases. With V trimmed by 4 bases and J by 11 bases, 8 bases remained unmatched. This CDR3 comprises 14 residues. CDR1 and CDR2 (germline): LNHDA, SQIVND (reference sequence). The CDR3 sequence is CASSSGTVDTPLHF. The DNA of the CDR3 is TGTGCCAGTAGTAGCGGGACAGTCGATACACCCCTCCACTTT.

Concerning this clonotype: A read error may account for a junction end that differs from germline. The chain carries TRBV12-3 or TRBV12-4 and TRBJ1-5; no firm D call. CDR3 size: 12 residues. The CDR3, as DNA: TGTGCCAGCAGCAACGTAAATCAGGCCCAACATTTT. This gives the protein CASSNVNQAQHF.

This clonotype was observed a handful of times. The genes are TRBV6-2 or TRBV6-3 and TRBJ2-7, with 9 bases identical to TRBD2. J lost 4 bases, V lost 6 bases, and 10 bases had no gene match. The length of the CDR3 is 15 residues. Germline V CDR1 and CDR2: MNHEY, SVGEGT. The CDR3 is CASSIPTSGGYEQYF. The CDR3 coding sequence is TGTGCCAGCAGCATTCCGACTAGCGGAGGGTACGAGCAGTACTTC.

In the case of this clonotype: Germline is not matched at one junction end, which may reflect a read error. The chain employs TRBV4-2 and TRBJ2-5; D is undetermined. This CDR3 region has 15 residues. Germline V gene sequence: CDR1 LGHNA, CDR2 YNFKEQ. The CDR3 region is CASSQDRISRETQHF. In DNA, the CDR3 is TGTGCCAGCAGCCAAGATCGCATATCCCGAGAGACCCAGCACTTC.

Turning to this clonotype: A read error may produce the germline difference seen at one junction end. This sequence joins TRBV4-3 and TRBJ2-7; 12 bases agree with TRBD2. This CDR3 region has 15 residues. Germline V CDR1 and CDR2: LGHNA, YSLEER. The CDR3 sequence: CASSQELAGGLEQCF. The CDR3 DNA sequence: TGCGCCAGCAGCCAGGAGCTAGCGGGAGGGCTCGAGCAGTGTTTC.

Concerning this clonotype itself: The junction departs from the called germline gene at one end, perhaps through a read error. CDR3 protein: CVISETPLPGDADTQYF. The CDR3 nucleotides read TGTGTCATCAGTGAGACGCCACTACCGGGAGATGCAGATACGCAGTATTTT. The chain couples TRBV10-3 to TRBJ2-3, with D perhaps matching TRBD2 (6 bases). CDR1 is ENHRY, CDR2 SYGVKD, per germline. This CDR3 spans 17 amino acids.

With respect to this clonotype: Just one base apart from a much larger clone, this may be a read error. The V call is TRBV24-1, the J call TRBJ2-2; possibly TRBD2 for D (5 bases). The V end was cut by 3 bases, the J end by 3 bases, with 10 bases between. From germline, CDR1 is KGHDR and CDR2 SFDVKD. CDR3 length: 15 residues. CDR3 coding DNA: TGTGCCACCAGTGATGAGAGGGCAGACACCGGGGAGCTGTTTTTT. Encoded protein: CATSDERADTGELFF.

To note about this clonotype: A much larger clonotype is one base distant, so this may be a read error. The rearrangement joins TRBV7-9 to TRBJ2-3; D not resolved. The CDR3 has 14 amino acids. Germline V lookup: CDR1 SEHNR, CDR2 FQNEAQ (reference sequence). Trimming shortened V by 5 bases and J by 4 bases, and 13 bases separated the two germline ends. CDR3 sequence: CASSPQDRADTQYF. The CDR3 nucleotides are TGTGCCAGCAGCCCCCAGGACCGCGCAGATACGCAGTATTTT.